These 6 T cell receptor beta chains were sequenced from one sample in a study of cytomegalovirus exposure and HLA in healthy donors. In the PCR, 60 Vbeta and 13 Jbeta primers were used. Generated by immunoSEQ multiplex PCR, the TCRdb table keeps only in-frame clones and is missing some. Among about 90,000 clones listed, around 69% were seen once. Specimen: PBMCs. These TCRs come from a young man in good health and CMV-seronegative.

The chain combines TRBV9 with TRBJ1-6, with TRBD1 identical over 10 bases. V was pared by 2 bases and J by 9 bases, with 2 bases of the junction left unmatched. Germline values: CDR1 SGDLS, CDR2 YYNGEE. The CDR3 covers 14 residues. The CDR3 DNA follows: TGTGCCAGCAGCGTTGGGACAGGGGCTTCACCCCTCCACTTT. Amino acids: CASSVGTGASPLHF.

This clone has more than one count but fewer than ten. The genes are TRBV5-1 and TRBJ2-2; D is uncertain. Germline CDR1 SGHRS, CDR2 YFSETQ. The ends were cut back, 4 bases at V and 1 base at J, with 11 bases in the middle. The CDR3 covers 15 residues. The CDR3 loop reads CASSQERLNTGELFF. For the CDR3, the DNA is TGCGCCAGCAGCCAGGAACGGCTGAACACCGGGGAGCTGTTTTTT.

The chain combines TRBV11-2 with TRBJ1-1, with D perhaps TRBD1 (6 bases). Trimming removed 5 bases from V and 5 bases from J, with 9 bases in between. The length of the CDR3 is 12 residues. The germline CDR1 and CDR2 sequences are SGHAT and FQNNGV. The CDR3: CASSQGFTEAFF. The CDR3 nucleotides read TGTGCCAGCAGCCAGGGGTTTACTGAAGCTTTCTTT.

This clone showed up just a few times. The chain is built from TRBV28 and TRBJ2-2, with TRBD2 as a possible D gene (6 bases). V was shortened by 6 bases and J by 4 bases, with 18 bases between the two germline ends. Germline loops: CDR1 MDHEN, CDR2 SYDVKM. The length of the CDR3 is 16 residues. The CDR3 sequence: CASRGRDRGITGELFF. In nucleotides, the CDR3 is TGTGCCAGCAGGGGCAGGGACCGGGGGATCACCGGGGAGCTGTTTTTT.

This clone appeared a few times. This chain uses TRBV19 with TRBJ2-2; a weak D match, TRBD1 (6 bases). This CDR3 spans 17 amino acids. V was pared by 7 bases and J by 6 bases, with 24 bases between. Per germline, CDR1 LNHDA and CDR2 SQIVND (reference sequence). The CDR3 bases are TGTGCCAGTACCAAGGACAGTTTCGCGCTCTCGGCCGGGGAGCTGTTTTTT. Translation gives CASTKDSFALSAGELFF.

The chain uses TRBV6-1 and TRBJ1-1; D ambiguous. Trimming left V 2 bases short and J 3 bases short, with 13 bases between. This CDR3 contains 15 residues. Germline V gene sequence: CDR1 MNHNS, CDR2 SASEGT. CDR3 coding DNA: TGTGCCAGCAGTGAACGGAGGGAGGGCCACACTGAAGCTTTCTTT. This gives the protein CASSERREGHTEAFF.